The TCR beta chain under discussion was sequenced for a study of blood T cells in healthy people across ages. Study-wide results and caveats: In the absence of known donor CMV status, changes in expanded clonotypes were possibly confounded.

For this clonotype: Antigen specificity is unknown.

The CDR3 loop spans 13 amino acids. V lost 1 base and J 5 bases, leaving 8 bases between the germline ends. CDR1 and CDR2 from the germline V gene are LGHNA and YNFKEQ. Next came a second PCR, run for roughly 6 to 11 cycles, which used a sample-barcoded 5' primer along with a J-beta primer mix. TCRdb passed the 5' RACE reads through MiXCR, listing each CDR3 protein once. Of approximately 780,000 distinct CDR3 sequences detected, roughly 24% appear once; the ten largest clones hold 3%. The same sample was also used in a study of T cells of mothers and their children. This second study says: Material was donated by three healthy Caucasian mothers and their six children.

Sequences were obtained from blood. The V call is TRBV4-2, the J call TRBJ2-5, with D hard to call. The TCR comes from a boy younger than 18 in good health. CDR3 protein: CASSQGTAETQYF. CDR3 sequence (DNA): TGTGCCAGCAGCCAAGGTACAGCGGAGACCCAGTACTTC.